This T cell receptor beta chain was sequenced during a study of blood T cell repertoires in COVID-19. With 5 bases clipped from V and 5 bases from J, the junction kept 10 bases outside the gene matches. Germline assignment: CDR1 LNHDA and CDR2 SQIVND (reference sequence). CDR3 size: 15 residues. This clone has a single count. The age range of participants was about 18 to 95 years, with residence in about two dozen US areas. The protocol was immunoSEQ multiplex PCR, while the TCRdb copy is restricted to in-frame clones and leaves out a portion. Among approximately 300,000 clones listed, approximately 90% were seen once.

The sequence derives from a woman in her twenties or thirties who had been exposed to COVID-19. Sequenced: PBMCs or T cells enriched from blood (not recorded which). This chain uses TRBV19 with TRBJ2-7, with TRBD1 matching 9 bases. The CDR3 bases are TGTGCCAGTAGTTCTCAGCGGGACAGGGAAAACGAGCAGTACTTC. Translated, it gives CASSSQRDRENEQYF.